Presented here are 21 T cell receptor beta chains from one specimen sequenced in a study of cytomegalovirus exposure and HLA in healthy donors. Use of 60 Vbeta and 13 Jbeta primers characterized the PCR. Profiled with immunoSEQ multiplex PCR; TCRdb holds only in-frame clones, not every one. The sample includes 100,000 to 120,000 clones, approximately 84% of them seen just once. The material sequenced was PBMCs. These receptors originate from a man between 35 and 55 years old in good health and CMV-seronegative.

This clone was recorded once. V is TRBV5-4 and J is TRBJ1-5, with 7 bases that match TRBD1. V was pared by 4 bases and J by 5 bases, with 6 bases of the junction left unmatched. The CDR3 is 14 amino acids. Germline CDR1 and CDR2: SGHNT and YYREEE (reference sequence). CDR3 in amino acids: CASSKGTDDQPQHF. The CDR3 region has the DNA TGTGCCAGCAGCAAGGGGACAGATGATCAGCCCCAGCATTTT.

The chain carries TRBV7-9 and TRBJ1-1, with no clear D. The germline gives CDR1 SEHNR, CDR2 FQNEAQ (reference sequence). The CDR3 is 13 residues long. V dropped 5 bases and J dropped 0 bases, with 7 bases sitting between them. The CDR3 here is CASSARVNTEAFF. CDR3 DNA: TGTGCCAGCAGCGCGAGGGTGAACACTGAAGCTTTCTTT.

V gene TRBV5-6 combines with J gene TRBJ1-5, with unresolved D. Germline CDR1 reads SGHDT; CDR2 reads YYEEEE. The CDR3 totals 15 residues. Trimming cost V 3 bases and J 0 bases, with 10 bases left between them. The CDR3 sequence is CASSSLQDSNQPQHF. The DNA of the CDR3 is TGTGCCAGCAGCTCGCTCCAGGATAGCAATCAGCCCCAGCATTTT.

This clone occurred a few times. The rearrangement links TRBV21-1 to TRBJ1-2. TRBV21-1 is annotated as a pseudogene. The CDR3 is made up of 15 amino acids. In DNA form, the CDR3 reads TGTGCCAGCAGCAGAGTTGGAGTCACCTACTATGGCTACACCTTC. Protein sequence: CASSRVGVTYYGYTF.

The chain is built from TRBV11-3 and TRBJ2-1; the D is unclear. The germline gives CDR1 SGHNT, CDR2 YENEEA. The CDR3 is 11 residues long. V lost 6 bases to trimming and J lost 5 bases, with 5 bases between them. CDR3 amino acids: CASSRNNEQFF. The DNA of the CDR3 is TGTGCCAGCAGTCGTAACAATGAGCAGTTCTTC. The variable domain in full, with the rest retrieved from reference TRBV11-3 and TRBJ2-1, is EAGVVQSPRYKIIEKKQPVAFWCNPISGHNTLYWYLQNLGQGPELLIRYENEEAVDDSQLPKDRFSAERLKGVDSTLKIQPAELGDSAVYLCASSRNNEQFFGPGTRLTVL.

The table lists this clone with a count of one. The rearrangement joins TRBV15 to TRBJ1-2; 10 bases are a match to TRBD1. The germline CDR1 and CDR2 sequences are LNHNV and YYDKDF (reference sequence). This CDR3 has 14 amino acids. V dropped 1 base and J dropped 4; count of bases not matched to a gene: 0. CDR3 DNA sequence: TGTGCCACCAGCAGAGGACAGGGGGCCTATGGCTACACCTTC. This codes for CATSRGQGAYGYTF.

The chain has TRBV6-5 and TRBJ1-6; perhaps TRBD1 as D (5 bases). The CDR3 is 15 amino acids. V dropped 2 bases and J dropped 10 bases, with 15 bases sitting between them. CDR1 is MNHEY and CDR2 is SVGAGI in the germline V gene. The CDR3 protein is CASSYGGTSGSPLHF. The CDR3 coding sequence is TGTGCCAGCAGTTACGGGGGGACTTCAGGATCACCCCTCCACTTT.

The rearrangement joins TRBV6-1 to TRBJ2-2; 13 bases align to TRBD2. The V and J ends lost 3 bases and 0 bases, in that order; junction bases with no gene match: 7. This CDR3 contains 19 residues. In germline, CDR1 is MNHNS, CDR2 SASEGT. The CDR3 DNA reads TGTGCCAGCAGTGAGGGACTAGCGGGGCCTTTAACGAACACCGGGGAGCTGTTTTTT. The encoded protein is CASSEGLAGPLTNTGELFF.

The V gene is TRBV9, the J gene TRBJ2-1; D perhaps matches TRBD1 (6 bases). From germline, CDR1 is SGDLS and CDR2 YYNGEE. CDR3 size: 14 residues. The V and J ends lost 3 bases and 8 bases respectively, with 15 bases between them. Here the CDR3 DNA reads TGTGCCAGCAGCGAGGGCCCACAGGGATATGAGCAGTTCTTC. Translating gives CASSEGPQGYEQFF. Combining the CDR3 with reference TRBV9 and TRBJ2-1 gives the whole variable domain DSGVTQTPKHLITATGQRVTLRCSPRSGDLSVYWYQQSLDQGLQFLIQYYNGEERAKGNILERFSAQQFPDLHSELNLSSLELGDSALYFCASSEGPQGYEQFFGPGTRLTVL.

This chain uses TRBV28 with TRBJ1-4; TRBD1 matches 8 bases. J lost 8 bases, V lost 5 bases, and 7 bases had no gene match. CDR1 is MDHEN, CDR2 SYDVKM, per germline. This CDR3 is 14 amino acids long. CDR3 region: CASSMQGAKEKLFF. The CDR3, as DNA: TGTGCCAGCAGTATGCAGGGGGCCAAAGAAAAACTGTTTTTT.

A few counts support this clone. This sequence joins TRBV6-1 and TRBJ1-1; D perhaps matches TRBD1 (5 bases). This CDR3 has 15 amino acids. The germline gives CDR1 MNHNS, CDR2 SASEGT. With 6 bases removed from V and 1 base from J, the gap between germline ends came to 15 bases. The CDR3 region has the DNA TGTGCCAGCAGACGGAAAAGGGACTCGAACACTGAAGCTTTCTTT. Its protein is CASRRKRDSNTEAFF.

CDR3 protein: CASRMGQNTGELFF. The DNA of the CDR3 is TGTGCCAGCAGGATGGGGCAGAACACCGGGGAGCTGTTTTTT. V gene TRBV6-1 combines with J gene TRBJ2-2, with TRBD1 as a possible D gene (5 bases). Germline CDR1 MNHNS, CDR2 SASEGT. Trimming pared 6 bases from V and 1 base from J, leaving 9 bases between. The CDR3 runs to 14 residues.

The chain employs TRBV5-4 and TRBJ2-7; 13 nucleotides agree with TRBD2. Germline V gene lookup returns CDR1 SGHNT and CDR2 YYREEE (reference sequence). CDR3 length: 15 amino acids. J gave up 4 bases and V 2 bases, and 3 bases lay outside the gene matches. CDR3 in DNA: TGTGCCAGCAGCTTACTAGCGGGGGGGCGGTACGAGCAGTACTTC. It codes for CASSLLAGGRYEQYF.

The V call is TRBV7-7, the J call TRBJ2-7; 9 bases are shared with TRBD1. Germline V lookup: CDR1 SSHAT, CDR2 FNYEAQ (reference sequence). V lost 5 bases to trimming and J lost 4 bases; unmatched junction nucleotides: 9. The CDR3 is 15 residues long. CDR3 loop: CASSKGTGKGYEQYF. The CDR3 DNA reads TGTGCCAGCAGCAAAGGGACAGGGAAAGGGTACGAGCAGTACTTC.

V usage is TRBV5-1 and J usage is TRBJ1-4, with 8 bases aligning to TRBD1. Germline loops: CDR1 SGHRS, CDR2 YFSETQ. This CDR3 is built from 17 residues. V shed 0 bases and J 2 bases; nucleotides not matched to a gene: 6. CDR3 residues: CASSLGGYRGTNEKLFF. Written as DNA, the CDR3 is TGCGCCAGCAGCTTGGGGGGTTACAGGGGGACTAATGAAAAACTGTTTTTT.

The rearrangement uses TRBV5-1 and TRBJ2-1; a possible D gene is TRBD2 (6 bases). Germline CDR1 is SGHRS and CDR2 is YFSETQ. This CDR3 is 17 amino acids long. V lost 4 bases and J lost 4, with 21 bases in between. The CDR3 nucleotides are TGCGCCAGCAGCGATCGTTTAGGGACCAGCGGGTACAATGAGCAGTTCTTC. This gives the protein CASSDRLGTSGYNEQFF.

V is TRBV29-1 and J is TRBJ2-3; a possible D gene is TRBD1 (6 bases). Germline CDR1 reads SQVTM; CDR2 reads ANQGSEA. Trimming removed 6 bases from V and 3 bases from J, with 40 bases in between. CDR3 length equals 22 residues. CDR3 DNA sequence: TGCAGCGTCAACGAAACAGGTAACGCTGCATTGAACAGGGCGGAACTGACAGATACGCAGTATTTT. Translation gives CSVNETGNAALNRAELTDTQYF.

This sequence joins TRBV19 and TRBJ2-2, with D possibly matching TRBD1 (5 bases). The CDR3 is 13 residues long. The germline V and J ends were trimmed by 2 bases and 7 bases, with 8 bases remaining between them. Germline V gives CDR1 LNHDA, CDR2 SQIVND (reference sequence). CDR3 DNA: TGTGCCAGTAGTATACAGGGAAACGGGGAGCTGTTTTTT. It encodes CASSIQGNGELFF.

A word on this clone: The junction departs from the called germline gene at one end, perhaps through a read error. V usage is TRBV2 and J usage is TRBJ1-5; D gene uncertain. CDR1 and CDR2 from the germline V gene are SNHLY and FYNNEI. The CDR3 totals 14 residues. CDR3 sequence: CASTELADNQPQHF. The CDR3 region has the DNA TGTGCCAGCACTGAATTGGCCGACAATCAGCCCCAGCATTTT. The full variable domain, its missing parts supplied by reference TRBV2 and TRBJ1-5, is EPEVTQTPSHQVTQMGQEVILRCVPISNHLYFYWYRQILGQKVEFLVSFYNNEISEKSEIFDDQFSVERPDGSNFTLKIRSTKLEDSAMYFCASTELADNQPQHFGDGTRLSIL.

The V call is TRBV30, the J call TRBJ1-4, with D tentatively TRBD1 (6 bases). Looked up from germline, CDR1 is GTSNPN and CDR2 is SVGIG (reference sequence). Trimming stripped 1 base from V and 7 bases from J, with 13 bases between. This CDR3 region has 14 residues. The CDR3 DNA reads TGTGCCTGGAGTGAGGGTATAGGGGGTGAAAAACTGTTTTTT. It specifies CAWSEGIGGEKLFF.

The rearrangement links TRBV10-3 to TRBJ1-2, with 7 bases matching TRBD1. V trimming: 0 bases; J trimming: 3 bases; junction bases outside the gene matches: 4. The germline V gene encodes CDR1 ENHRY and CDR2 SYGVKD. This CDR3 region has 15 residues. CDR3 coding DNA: TGTGCCATCAGTGAGTCGACAGGGAAGTACTATGGCTACACCTTC. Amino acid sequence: CAISESTGKYYGYTF.